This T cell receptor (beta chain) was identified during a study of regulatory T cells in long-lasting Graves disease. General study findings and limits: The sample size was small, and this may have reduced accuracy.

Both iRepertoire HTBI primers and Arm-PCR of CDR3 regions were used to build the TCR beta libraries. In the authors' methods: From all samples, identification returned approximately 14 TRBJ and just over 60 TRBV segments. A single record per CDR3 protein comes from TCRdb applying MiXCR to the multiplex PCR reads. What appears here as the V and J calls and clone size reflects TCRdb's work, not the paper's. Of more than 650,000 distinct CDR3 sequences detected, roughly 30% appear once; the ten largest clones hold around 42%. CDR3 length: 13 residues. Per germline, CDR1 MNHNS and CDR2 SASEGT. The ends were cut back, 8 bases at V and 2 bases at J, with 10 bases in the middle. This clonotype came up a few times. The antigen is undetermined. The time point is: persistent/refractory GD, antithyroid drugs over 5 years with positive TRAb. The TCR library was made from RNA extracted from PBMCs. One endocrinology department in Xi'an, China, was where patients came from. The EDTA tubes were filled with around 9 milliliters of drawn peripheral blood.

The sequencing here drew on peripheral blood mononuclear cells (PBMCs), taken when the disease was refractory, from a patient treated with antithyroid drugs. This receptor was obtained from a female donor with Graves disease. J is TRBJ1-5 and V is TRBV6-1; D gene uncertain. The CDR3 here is CASGWQRNQPQHF. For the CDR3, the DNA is TGTGCCAGCGGGTGGCAACGCAATCAGCCCCAGCATTTT.